Below, 8 T cell receptor beta chains from the same sample are listed, as sequenced in a study of T cells after yellow fever vaccination. Via MiXCR, TCRdb re-called the 5' RACE reads, giving one row per CDR3 protein. The sample includes approximately 170,000 distinct CDR3 sequences, 11% seen only once; the top ten take 30% to 45%. Specimen: CD8+ T cells sorted from PBMCs, collected 15 days after the yellow fever booster vaccination. These receptors were obtained from a man aged 18 to 29 who received the YFV17D yellow fever vaccine.

The rearrangement joins TRBV6-1 to TRBJ2-7; 15 nucleotides align to TRBD2. This CDR3 spans 15 amino acids. Germline assignment: CDR1 MNHNS and CDR2 SASEGT. After removal of 7 bases from V and 4 bases from J, the junction contained 5 bases not matched to a gene. The CDR3 region has the DNA TGTGCCAGCAATCAGGGACTAGCGGGGGGTTACGAGCAGTACTTC. It encodes CASNQGLAGGYEQYF.

This clonotype has a handful of counts. The V call is TRBV28, the J call TRBJ2-1; D is unclear. Germline CDR1 reads MDHEN; CDR2 reads SYDVKM. V shed 5 bases and J shed 3 bases, with 5 bases lying between them. The CDR3 contains 12 residues. In DNA form, the CDR3 reads TGTGCCAGCAGTGCAAACTACAATGAGCAGTTCTTC. It yields the protein CASSANYNEQFF.

The gene calls are TRBV7-6 and TRBJ2-1, with a weak D call TRBD1 (6 bases). Germline assignment: CDR1 SGHVS and CDR2 FNYEAQ. This CDR3 has 15 amino acids. With 5 bases removed from V and 3 bases from J, the gap between germline ends came to 14 bases. The CDR3 region has the DNA TGTGCCAGCAGCCCCACGACGGACAGCTACAATGAGCAGTTCTTC. It specifies CASSPTTDSYNEQFF.

The J gene is TRBJ2-7, the V gene TRBV20-1; 8 bases map to TRBD1. The germline gives CDR1 DFQATT, CDR2 SNEGSKA (reference sequence). After removal of 5 bases from V and 0 bases from J, the junction contained 6 bases not matched to a gene. The CDR3 is made up of 14 amino acids. The CDR3 region is CSAQDRVNSYEQYF. As DNA, the CDR3 is TGCAGTGCTCAGGACAGGGTAAACTCCTACGAGCAGTACTTC.

This clonotype was seen repeatedly, ten times or more. The chain uses TRBV4-3 and TRBJ1-1; D gene unclear. CDR1 is LGHNA and CDR2 is YSLEER in the germline V gene. There are 14 residues in the CDR3. V lost 4 bases, J lost 0 bases, and 9 bases lay in between. CDR3 in DNA: TGCGCCAGCAGCCCGCGTGGGGTGAACACTGAAGCTTTCTTT. It codes for CASSPRGVNTEAFF.

The chain uses TRBV4-2 and TRBJ1-2; a weak D match, TRBD1 (6 bases). CDR3 length: 16 residues. The germline gives CDR1 LGHNA, CDR2 YNFKEQ. Trimming took off 0 bases at V and 4 bases at J, with 15 bases between the two ends. CDR3 protein: CASSQDIQGGFYGYTF. The CDR3 nucleotides are TGTGCCAGCAGCCAAGACATACAGGGTGGTTTCTATGGCTACACCTTC.

V usage is TRBV12-3 or TRBV12-4 and J usage is TRBJ1-2; no definite D call. Trimming pared 1 base from V and 5 bases from J, leaving 14 bases between. CDR3 length: 15 residues. CDR3 amino acids: CASSLEDRAYYGYTF. DNA for the CDR3: TGTGCCAGCAGTTTAGAGGACCGGGCGTATTATGGCTACACCTTC.

This clonotype was recorded a few times. The chain recombines TRBV13 with TRBJ2-1; D is uncertain. V was shortened by 5 bases and J by 5 bases, with 4 bases between the two germline ends. Looked up from germline, CDR1 is PRHDT and CDR2 is FYEKMQ (reference sequence). The CDR3 contains 11 residues. CDR3 in DNA: TGTGCCAGCAGCAGGCACAATGAGCAGTTCTTC. Protein sequence: CASSRHNEQFF.